Listed below are T cell receptor beta chains from one sample, sequenced in a study of T cell changes during pregnancy in multiple sclerosis. Sequenced by immunoSEQ multiplex PCR; TCRdb stores in-frame clones only, minus some. The sample has over 50,000 clones; just under 90% are singletons. Here the sequenced sample was peripheral blood, taken in the first trimester of pregnancy. Source of these receptors: a female donor in good health, enrolled as a control in a pregnancy study. The CDR3 runs from the conserved cysteine through the conserved F or W. The D gene is left open where the match is weak. Clone size, where shown, is once, few, many, or a class for clones that have expanded.

CDR3 length,V gene,J gene,D gene,clone size,CDR3 DNA,CDR3 protein
15,TRBV19,TRBJ1-2,TRBD1,-,TGTGCCAGTAGTCCCCAGACAGGGTTTAACTATGGCTACACCTTC,CASSPQTGFNYGYTF
13,TRBV19,TRBJ1-1,-,-,TGTGCCAGTAGTCAGACAGGACAAACTGAAGCTTTCTTT,CASSQTGQTEAFF
18,TRBV2,TRBJ2-1,TRBD2,-,TGTGCCAGCAGTGAACGGCTAGCGGGGGCTAGCTCCTACAATGAGCAGTTCTTC,CASSERLAGASSYNEQFF
12,TRBV29-1,TRBJ1-1,TRBD1,few,TGCAGCGTTGGACAGGGGGTCGTTGAAGCTTTCTTT,CSVGQGVVEAFF
16,TRBV30,TRBJ2-1,TRBD2,-,TGTGCCTGGAGACTCAAATTAGCGGGGACGTACAATGAGCAGTTCTTC,CAWRLKLAGTYNEQFF
18,TRBV4-1,TRBJ1-4,-,-,TGCGCCAGCAGCCAAGAGGGGGTAGGACTCCCCCTACGGGGGGGACTGTTTTTT,CASSQEGVGLPLRGGLFF
14,TRBV2,TRBJ2-2,-,-,TGTGCCAGCCCTAGGGAGGCGACCACCGGGGAGCTGTTTTTT,CASPREATTGELFF
16,TRBV6-4,TRBJ2-3,TRBD2,few,TGTGCCAGCAGTGATCTAGCGGGGGGGAGCACAGATACGCAGTATTTT,CASSDLAGGSTDTQYF
16,TRBV7-3,TRBJ2-5,-,-,TGTGCCAGCAGCTTAAACGGCGGGGGCCTCCAAGAGACCCAGTACTTC,CASSLNGGGLQETQYF
14,TRBV5-6,TRBJ1-5,TRBD1,-,TGTGCCAGCAGCGGAGGGACAGGGGGCGAGCCCCAGCATTTT,CASSGGTGGEPQHF
15,TRBV6-5,TRBJ2-5,TRBD2,once,TGTGCCAGCAGCGTCAGCGGGGGGGCCAGCGGGACCCAGTACTTC,CASSVSGGASGTQYF
15,TRBV7-2,TRBJ1-1,-,-,TGTGCCAGCAGCCCAGGACTCACCGGGCACACTGAAGCTTTCTTT,CASSPGLTGHTEAFF
14,TRBV4-3,TRBJ2-1,TRBD1,-,TGCGCCAGCAGCGGAACAGGGGTCTACAATGAGCAGTTCTTC,CASSGTGVYNEQFF
14,TRBV5-1,TRBJ1-2,-,once,TGCGCCAGCAGCCCGGAGGGGTCCGGCTGGGGCTACACCTTC,CASSPEGSGWGYTF
17,TRBV7-3,TRBJ2-2,-,-,TGTGCCAGCAGCTTAAACTTGGCAGGGACGAACACCGGGGAGCTGTTTTTT,CASSLNLAGTNTGELFF
13,TRBV6-6,TRBJ2-7,-,once,TGTGCCAGCTGCACCCTGGGAGCCTACGAGCAGTACTTC,CASCTLGAYEQYF
13,TRBV10-3,TRBJ1-5,-,-,TGTGCCATCAGGGACAATAGCAATCAGCCCCAGCATTTT,CAIRDNSNQPQHF
17,TRBV7-2,TRBJ2-3,-,-,TGTGCCAGCAGCTTAAGGGGAGGCCGACCCAACACAGATACGCAGTATTTT,CASSLRGGRPNTDTQYF
17,TRBV7-2,TRBJ1-1,-,-,TGTGCCAGCAGCCAAACGTTTAGCGGGGCGCAACACACTGAAGCTTTCTTT,CASSQTFSGAQHTEAFF
14,TRBV6-6,TRBJ1-4,-,-,TGTGCCAGCAGTTACTCCCAGAGGGATGAAAAACTGTTTTTT,CASSYSQRDEKLFF
14,TRBV7-2,TRBJ1-1,-,-,TGTGCCAGCAGCCCAGGGGCGGGGAACACTGAAGCTTTCTTT,CASSPGAGNTEAFF
15,TRBV7-8,TRBJ2-5,TRBD2,-,TGTGCCAGCAGCTTAGCGGGGGGGGTGCGAGAGACCCAGTACTTC,CASSLAGGVRETQYF
15,TRBV11-2,TRBJ2-7,TRBD1,-,TGTGCCAGCAGCCCCAGGACAGGGATAATTGACGAGCAGTACTTC,CASSPRTGIIDEQYF
15,TRBV4-2,TRBJ1-1,-,-,TGTGCCAGCAGCGCTCACCCTACAGGGAACACTGAAGCTTTCTTT,CASSAHPTGNTEAFF
13,TRBV6-1,TRBJ2-5,TRBD1,-,TGTGCCAGCAGTTGGGACAGACAAGAGACCCAGTACTTC,CASSWDRQETQYF
15,TRBV7-6,TRBJ1-1,-,-,TGTGCCAGCAGCTTACTTTTACAGGGGAACACTGAAGCTTTCTTT,CASSLLLQGNTEAFF
13,TRBV4-3,TRBJ1-1,-,-,TGCGCCAGCAGCCAAACCCGGGGGGCGGCTGCTTTCTTT,CASSQTRGAAAFF
16,TRBV6-1,TRBJ1-6,-,-,TGTGCCAGCAGTGAGGTAGCCGATCCTCGGAATTCACCCCTCCACTTT,CASSEVADPRNSPLHF
14,TRBV7-9,TRBJ1-6,TRBD1,-,TGTGCCAGCAGTTGGGACAGCGATAATTCACCCCTCCACTTT,CASSWDSDNSPLHF
14,TRBV5-8,TRBJ1-5,-,-,TGTGCCAGCAGCTTGTCAAATAGCAATCAGCCCCAGCATTTT,CASSLSNSNQPQHF
12,TRBV27,TRBJ2-1,-,-,TGTGCCAGCAGTTTATATGGCATCGAGCAGTTCTTC,CASSLYGIEQFF
13,TRBV30,TRBJ2-2,-,once,TGTGCCTGGACAGGGACGAACACCGGGGAGCTGTTTTTT,CAWTGTNTGELFF
12,TRBV18,TRBJ2-1,-,-,TGTGCCAGCTCACCAAGCCACAATGAGCAGTTCTTC,CASSPSHNEQFF
15,TRBV5-6,TRBJ1-3,-,-,TGTGCCAGCAGCCCACAGGGTATGGGTGGAAACACCATATATTTT,CASSPQGMGGNTIYF
12,TRBV4-3,TRBJ2-5,-,-,TGCGCCAGCAGCCAAGACGGGATGACCCAGTACTTC,CASSQDGMTQYF
15,TRBV27,TRBJ1-1,TRBD1,once,TGTGCCAGCAGGTTCGAGACAGGGGCGAACACTGAAGCTTTCTTT,CASRFETGANTEAFF
16,TRBV5-6,TRBJ1-4,-,-,TGTGCCAGCAGCCGAGGCCCGGCAGCAACTAATGAAAAACTGTTTTTT,CASSRGPAATNEKLFF
15,TRBV19,TRBJ2-1,TRBD1,once,TGTGCCAGTAGTACGGACAGGGGAGCGCTCAATGAGCAGTTCTTC,CASSTDRGALNEQFF
15,TRBV6-6,TRBJ1-5,-,-,TGTGCCAGCAGTCTAGACGGCTATAGCAATCAGCCCCAGCATTTT,CASSLDGYSNQPQHF
17,TRBV5-4,TRBJ2-3,-,-,TGTGCCAGCAGCCCGATACGCGGCGGCCGAAACACAGATACGCAGTATTTT,CASSPIRGGRNTDTQYF
16,TRBV9,TRBJ2-5,-,-,TGTGCCAGCAGCCCCTACTTGGGGCGGACCCAAGAGACCCAGTACTTC,CASSPYLGRTQETQYF
18,TRBV5-1,TRBJ2-1,TRBD2,-,TGCGCCAGCAGCTTGGCCAGGACTAGCGGGGGGTCCTACAATGAGCAGTTCTTC,CASSLARTSGGSYNEQFF
15,TRBV6-1,TRBJ1-5,-,-,TGTGCCAGCAGTGAAAGTCGGCAGGGGAATCAGCCCCAGCATTTT,CASSESRQGNQPQHF
14,TRBV5-6,TRBJ1-5,TRBD1,-,TGTGCCAGCAGCTTGGGACAGGGAAGTCAGCCCCAGCATTTT,CASSLGQGSQPQHF
13,TRBV18,TRBJ1-1,TRBD1,-,TGTGCCAGCTCACCCACAGGGGCATCTGAAGCTTTCTTT,CASSPTGASEAFF
16,TRBV19,TRBJ1-5,TRBD1,-,TGTGCCAGTAGTCCGAGGACAGGGTATAGCAATCAGCCCCAGCATTTT,CASSPRTGYSNQPQHF
15,TRBV7-3,TRBJ2-5,-,-,TGTGCCAGCAGCTTAAAGGCTAGCGCGCAAGAGACCCAGTACTTC,CASSLKASAQETQYF
13,TRBV6-6,TRBJ1-6,-,-,TGTGCCAGCATCGACCCCGGGTATTCACCCCTCCACTTT,CASIDPGYSPLHF
16,TRBV4-2,TRBJ2-3,TRBD2,-,TGTGCCAGCAGCCAGGCTAGCGGGGGGGCGACAGATACGCAGTATTTT,CASSQASGGATDTQYF
15,TRBV9,TRBJ2-7,TRBD1,-,TGTGCCAGCAGACCCGGGACAGGGCCCCCCTACGAGCAGTACTTC,CASRPGTGPPYEQYF
15,TRBV15,TRBJ1-5,-,few,TGTGCCACCAGCAGAGATCGACAGCTATATCAGCCCCAGCATTTT,CATSRDRQLYQPQHF
12,TRBV30,TRBJ1-1,TRBD1,few,TGTGCCTGGAGCCGGACAGGTGATGAAGCTTTCTTT,CAWSRTGDEAFF